A selection of T cell receptor beta chains follows, all from one sample in a study of blood T cell repertoires in COVID-19. Using immunoSEQ multiplex PCR, the repertoire was profiled, and TCRdb retains in-frame clones only, with some absent. The data contain about 370,000 clones, around 91% of them singletons. The sample consisted of PBMCs or T cells enriched from blood (not recorded which). The source is a young man who had recovered from COVID-19. Both conserved end residues are part of each CDR3. Fields, in order: V gene, clone size, D gene, CDR3 length, J gene, CDR3 DNA, CDR3 protein. D genes are given only for firm matches. Size is omitted from some rows. Given values are once, few, many or a class for expanded clones.

v_call: TRBV6-1
clone_size: once
d_call: .
cdr3_length: 17
j_call: TRBJ2-7
cdr3_nt: TGTGCCAGCAGTGAAGTTTCGGATCGGACAAGAGCCTACGAGCAGTACTTC
cdr3_aa: CASSEVSDRTRAYEQYF

v_call: TRBV4-1
clone_size: .
d_call: .
cdr3_length: 14
j_call: TRBJ2-4
cdr3_nt: TGCGCCAGCAGGTTCACTCCGGGGGAAAACATTCAGTACTTC
cdr3_aa: CASRFTPGENIQYF

v_call: TRBV5-1
clone_size: .
d_call: TRBD1
cdr3_length: 16
j_call: TRBJ2-1
cdr3_nt: TGCGCCAGCAGCTTGGACCTGGGACAGGGCTCTCGGGGGCAGTTCTTC
cdr3_aa: CASSLDLGQGSRGQFF

v_call: TRBV6-5
clone_size: .
d_call: .
cdr3_length: 15
j_call: TRBJ1-6
cdr3_nt: TGTGCCAGCAGTTACTCCAGGGGTTATAATTCACCCCTCCACTTT
cdr3_aa: CASSYSRGYNSPLHF

v_call: TRBV18
clone_size: .
d_call: .
cdr3_length: 21
j_call: TRBJ2-6
cdr3_nt: TGTGCCAGCTCACCACTTGGACAGACCGTTGGAGTAATCTCTGGGGCCAACGTCCTGACTTTC
cdr3_aa: CASSPLGQTVGVISGANVLTF

v_call: TRBV3-1/TRBV3-2
clone_size: .
d_call: .
cdr3_length: 13
j_call: TRBJ1-6
cdr3_nt: TGTGCCAGCAGCCAAGATCCGGGTAGACCCCTCCACTTT
cdr3_aa: CASSQDPGRPLHF

v_call: TRBV9
clone_size: once
d_call: TRBD1
cdr3_length: 15
j_call: TRBJ1-2
cdr3_nt: TGTGCCAGCAACCTAGAGGGACAGCCGAACTATGGCTACACCTTC
cdr3_aa: CASNLEGQPNYGYTF

v_call: TRBV7-8
clone_size: .
d_call: .
cdr3_length: 15
j_call: TRBJ2-3
cdr3_nt: TGTGCCAGCAGCCCTCGGGGTTTAGGGACAGATACGCAGTATTTT
cdr3_aa: CASSPRGLGTDTQYF

v_call: TRBV7-9
clone_size: .
d_call: TRBD1
cdr3_length: 19
j_call: TRBJ1-4
cdr3_nt: TGTGCCAGCACCTACGACAGGGTCTTCACGATTACAACTAATGAAAAACTGTTTTTT
cdr3_aa: CASTYDRVFTITTNEKLFF

v_call: TRBV28
clone_size: .
d_call: .
cdr3_length: 12
j_call: TRBJ2-1
cdr3_nt: TGTGCCAGCACTAGCCTCTACAATGAGCAGTTCTTC
cdr3_aa: CASTSLYNEQFF

v_call: TRBV9
clone_size: .
d_call: TRBD2
cdr3_length: 12
j_call: TRBJ2-3
cdr3_nt: TGTGCCAGCAGCGTGGGGGGGGATACGCAGTATTTT
cdr3_aa: CASSVGGDTQYF

v_call: TRBV3-1/TRBV3-2
clone_size: .
d_call: .
cdr3_length: 17
j_call: TRBJ2-7
cdr3_nt: TGTGCCAGCAGCCAAGAAATCGGAGCGGTTAGGTCCTACGAGCAGTACTTC
cdr3_aa: CASSQEIGAVRSYEQYF

v_call: TRBV18
clone_size: .
d_call: .
cdr3_length: 14
j_call: TRBJ2-1
cdr3_nt: TGTGCCAGCTCACCGAGGTACTCCTACAATGAGCAGTTCTTC
cdr3_aa: CASSPRYSYNEQFF

v_call: TRBV6-5
clone_size: .
d_call: .
cdr3_length: 14
j_call: TRBJ1-5
cdr3_nt: TGTGCCAGCAGTCCACAGGGCTCCAATCAGCCCCAGCATTTT
cdr3_aa: CASSPQGSNQPQHF

v_call: TRBV7-2
clone_size: .
d_call: .
cdr3_length: 19
j_call: TRBJ2-1
cdr3_nt: TGTGCCAGCAGCTCCCCCGCCTCTGGCAGGGGTAGCTCCTACAATGAGCAGTTCTTC
cdr3_aa: CASSSPASGRGSSYNEQFF

v_call: TRBV10-1
clone_size: .
d_call: .
cdr3_length: 15
j_call: TRBJ2-7
cdr3_nt: TGCGCCATCAGACAGATTACAGGTCGACCCTACGAGCAGTACTTC
cdr3_aa: CAIRQITGRPYEQYF

v_call: TRBV6-5
clone_size: .
d_call: .
cdr3_length: 14
j_call: TRBJ2-1
cdr3_nt: TGTGCCAGCACCCCGGGGGTCTCCTACAATGAGCAGTTCTTC
cdr3_aa: CASTPGVSYNEQFF

v_call: TRBV4-2
clone_size: .
d_call: TRBD1
cdr3_length: 15
j_call: TRBJ1-1
cdr3_nt: TGTGCCAGCAGCCAAGAGGAGGGGGCTGGCACTGAAGCTTTCTTT
cdr3_aa: CASSQEEGAGTEAFF

v_call: TRBV3-1/TRBV3-2
clone_size: .
d_call: .
cdr3_length: 15
j_call: TRBJ2-6
cdr3_nt: TGTGCCAGCAGTTACAGGGCATCTGGGGCCAACGTCCTGACTTTC
cdr3_aa: CASSYRASGANVLTF

v_call: TRBV4-3
clone_size: .
d_call: .
cdr3_length: 15
j_call: TRBJ2-2
cdr3_nt: TGCGCCAGCAGCCAAGTTCAGGGTGATGGCGGGGAGCTGTTTTTT
cdr3_aa: CASSQVQGDGGELFF

v_call: TRBV18
clone_size: .
d_call: TRBD1
cdr3_length: 16
j_call: TRBJ1-1
cdr3_nt: TGTGCCAGCTCACCCAGCGGGCAGGGGGCTGGCACTGAAGCTTTCTTT
cdr3_aa: CASSPSGQGAGTEAFF

v_call: TRBV9
clone_size: few
d_call: TRBD2
cdr3_length: 17
j_call: TRBJ2-1
cdr3_nt: TGTGCCAGCAGCACCCGGACTAGCGGAAACTCCTACAATGAGCAGTTCTTC
cdr3_aa: CASSTRTSGNSYNEQFF

v_call: TRBV29-1
clone_size: .
d_call: .
cdr3_length: 15
j_call: TRBJ2-2
cdr3_nt: TGCAGCGTTGAAGTTCAGGACAGGAACACCGGGGAGCTGTTTTTT
cdr3_aa: CSVEVQDRNTGELFF

v_call: TRBV10-3
clone_size: .
d_call: .
cdr3_length: 13
j_call: TRBJ1-1
cdr3_nt: TGTGCCATCAGTGAGTCGACAGGACGGGAAGCTTTCTTT
cdr3_aa: CAISESTGREAFF

v_call: TRBV9
clone_size: .
d_call: TRBD1
cdr3_length: 17
j_call: TRBJ1-2
cdr3_nt: TGTGCCAGCAGCGACCGCCTGGGACAGGGGGCGCGTAGTGGCTACACCTTC
cdr3_aa: CASSDRLGQGARSGYTF

v_call: TRBV18
clone_size: .
d_call: .
cdr3_length: 16
j_call: TRBJ1-2
cdr3_nt: TGTGCCAGCTCACCTTCGGCCTGGGGCCCTCCCGATGGCTACACCTTC
cdr3_aa: CASSPSAWGPPDGYTF

v_call: TRBV7-2
clone_size: .
d_call: TRBD2
cdr3_length: 16
j_call: TRBJ2-4
cdr3_nt: TGTGCCAGCAGCCTCGAGTTAGCGGGGGCTACAAACATTCAGTACTTC
cdr3_aa: CASSLELAGATNIQYF

v_call: TRBV7-9
clone_size: .
d_call: .
cdr3_length: 12
j_call: TRBJ2-5
cdr3_nt: TGTGCCAGCAGCGACTACTCCGGGACCCAGTACTTC
cdr3_aa: CASSDYSGTQYF

v_call: TRBV5-1
clone_size: .
d_call: .
cdr3_length: 15
j_call: TRBJ2-2
cdr3_nt: TGCGCCAGAAACCCGGGACATGTTGGGTCCGGGGAGCTGTTTTTT
cdr3_aa: CARNPGHVGSGELFF

v_call: TRBV10-3
clone_size: once
d_call: TRBD1
cdr3_length: 15
j_call: TRBJ2-7
cdr3_nt: TGTGCCACCGGGACAGGGACTAAATCGGGCTACGAGCAGTACTTC
cdr3_aa: CATGTGTKSGYEQYF

v_call: TRBV4-3
clone_size: .
d_call: TRBD2
cdr3_length: 14
j_call: TRBJ2-7
cdr3_nt: TGCGCCAGCAGCCAAGGCGGGAGCTCCTACGAGCAGTACTTC
cdr3_aa: CASSQGGSSYEQYF